A single sample is the source of the 26 T cell receptor beta chains below, sequenced in a study of cytomegalovirus exposure and HLA in healthy donors. Both 60 Vbeta primers and 13 Jbeta primers went into the PCR. Assay: immunoSEQ multiplex PCR; the TCRdb copy retains only in-frame clones and omits some. The sample has some 160,000 clones, 77% seen once. Sequencing input: PBMCs. The origin of the receptors is a woman in her twenties or thirties in good health and CMV-seronegative.

To note about this clone: Other DNA sequences in the sample encode the same CDR3. The gene calls are TRBV27 and TRBJ2-7; no clear D gene. V lost 3 bases, J lost 3 bases, and 6 bases lay in between. The germline V gene encodes CDR1 MNHEY and CDR2 SMNVEV (reference sequence). The CDR3 has 12 amino acids. CDR3 sequence reads: CASSFTGYEQYF. CDR3 in DNA: TGTGCCAGCAGTTTTACCGGCTACGAGCAGTACTTC.

The chain uses TRBV25-1 and TRBJ2-5; D is perhaps TRBD1 (6 bases). There are 13 residues in the CDR3. The germline CDR1 and CDR2 sequences are MGHDK and SYGVNS. Trimming left V 3 bases short and J 5 bases short, with 10 bases between. CDR3 in amino acids: CASSDGQGETQYF. Here the CDR3 DNA reads TGTGCCAGCAGTGATGGGCAGGGGGAGACCCAGTACTTC.

This chain joins TRBV7-2 and TRBJ1-2, with D perhaps TRBD1 (6 bases). Looked up from germline, CDR1 is SGHTA and CDR2 is FQGNSA. This CDR3 contains 15 residues. Trimming took 2 bases from V and 4 from J, leaving 14 bases between them. The CDR3 region has the DNA TGTGCCAGCAGCTTACTTCAGGGGAGGGGCTATGGCTACACCTTC. This sequence encodes CASSLLQGRGYGYTF.

The V gene is TRBV5-6, the J gene TRBJ1-1, with 7 bases that match TRBD1. CDR3 size: 14 residues. The J segment lost 0 bases and the V segment lost 5 bases, leaving 4 bases of the junction unmatched. The V gene's germline CDR1 is SGHDT and CDR2 YYEEEE. The CDR3 reads CASRRGQLNTEAFF. In DNA, the CDR3 is TGTGCCAGCAGGCGGGGACAGTTGAACACTGAAGCTTTCTTT. The complete variable domain, with remaining parts taken from reference TRBV5-6 and TRBJ1-1, reads DAGVTQSPTHLIKTRGQQVTLRCSPKSGHDTVSWYQQALGQGPQFIFQYYEEEERQRGNFPDRFSGHQFPNYSSELNVNALLLGDSALYLCASRRGQLNTEAFFGQGTRLTVV.

This clone was detected only once. The chain recombines TRBV5-1 with TRBJ1-1; D gene uncertain. V was shortened by 1 base and J by 0 bases, with 16 bases between the two germline ends. The CDR3 contains 17 residues. The germline CDR1 and CDR2 sequences are SGHRS and YFSETQ. CDR3 sequence reads: CASSLSRGEGMNTEAFF. CDR3 in DNA: TGCGCCAGCAGCTTGTCCCGCGGGGAGGGAATGAACACTGAAGCTTTCTTT.

V usage is TRBV5-1 and J usage is TRBJ2-3; TRBD2 matches 14 bases. Germline V gene lookup returns CDR1 SGHRS and CDR2 YFSETQ. This CDR3 is 14 amino acids long. V shed 4 bases and J 9 bases; nucleotides not matched to a gene: 4. CDR3 DNA sequence: TGCGCCAGCAGCCCTGGGACTAGCGGGGGAACGCAGTATTTT. This gives the protein CASSPGTSGGTQYF.

This chain links TRBV28 with TRBJ1-1; 11 nucleotides agree with TRBD1. CDR3 length: 14 residues. Germline CDR1 reads MDHEN; CDR2 reads SYDVKM. Unmatched junction bases numbered 7, after V lost 8 bases and J lost 5 bases. CDR3 residues: CASYRDRGLTEAFF. Here the CDR3 DNA reads TGTGCCAGCTACCGGGACAGGGGGTTGACTGAAGCTTTCTTT.

This sequence joins TRBV28 and TRBJ2-3, with 8 positions matching TRBD1. The CDR3 extends over 14 amino acids. Germline loops: CDR1 MDHEN, CDR2 SYDVKM. J lost 1 base, V lost 5 bases, and 2 bases had no gene match. The CDR3 DNA sequence: TGTGCCAGCAGTCCGGACAGGGGCACAGATACGCAGTATTTT. This encodes CASSPDRGTDTQYF.

This chain links TRBV6-1 with TRBJ1-2, with 9 nucleotides matching TRBD1. The CDR3 is 15 amino acids. V trimming: 4 bases; J trimming: 4 bases; junction bases outside the gene matches: 7. Germline loops: CDR1 MNHNS, CDR2 SASEGT. As DNA, the CDR3 is TGTGCCAGCAGTGTGTCCCCGGGACAGGGCTATGGCTACACCTTC. Protein product: CASSVSPGQGYGYTF.

The CDR3 DNA reads TGTGCCTGGAGGGGGACTAGCGGGAGCGGGACCCAGTACTTC. Its translation: CAWRGTSGSGTQYF. J is TRBJ2-5 and V is TRBV30; 14 bases match TRBD2. There are 14 residues in the CDR3. The V and J ends lost 3 bases and 7 bases, in that order; junction bases with no gene match: 4. Per the germline V gene, CDR1 is GTSNPN and CDR2 is SVGIG (reference sequence).

This clone was seen once. V usage is TRBV12-2 and J usage is TRBJ1-1. TRBV12-2 is tagged as a pseudogene. CDR3 size: 16 residues. CDR3 coding DNA: TGTGCAAGTCGCGTAGCCTTCACCGGGGAGGGCACTGAAGCTTTCTTT. Residues: CASRVAFTGEGTEAFF.

Only one count was recorded for this clone. Different DNA sequences within this sample yield the same CDR3. The chain is built from TRBV5-1 and TRBJ1-4, with 7 bases that match TRBD1. The CDR3 length is 14 residues. The germline gives CDR1 SGHRS, CDR2 YFSETQ. J was trimmed by 6 bases and V by 0 bases; bases with no gene match: 2. CDR3 sequence reads: CASSLGQGDEKLFF. In DNA, the CDR3 is TGCGCCAGCAGCTTGGGACAGGGAGATGAAAAACTGTTTTTT.

The chain has TRBV5-1 and TRBJ2-7; 15 nucleotides agree with TRBD2. The CDR3 is 15 amino acids. Germline V gives CDR1 SGHRS, CDR2 YFSETQ. Trimming took 4 bases from V and 5 from J; bases not matched to a gene: 4. The CDR3 region is CASSPGLAGGNEQYF. Here the CDR3 DNA reads TGCGCCAGCAGCCCGGGACTAGCGGGAGGTAACGAGCAGTACTTC.

The sample holds a few counts of this clone. The chain joins TRBV6-5 to TRBJ2-6, with D possibly TRBD1 on 6 matching bases. The germline gives CDR1 MNHEY, CDR2 SVGAGI. This CDR3 is built from 16 residues. Trimming pared 2 bases from V and 0 bases from J, leaving 8 bases between. CDR3 residues: CASSYADSSGANVLTF. CDR3 in DNA: TGTGCCAGCAGTTACGCGGACAGCTCTGGGGCCAACGTCCTGACTTTC.

This chain joins TRBV19 and TRBJ1-1, with TRBD1 matching 8 bases. Germline values: CDR1 LNHDA, CDR2 SQIVND (reference sequence). V lost 3 bases to trimming and J lost 9 bases; unmatched junction nucleotides: 12. The CDR3 contains 15 residues. This chain's CDR3 is CASSIGQGLSIKAFF. CDR3 nucleotide sequence: TGTGCCAGTAGTATCGGACAGGGTCTATCTATAAAAGCTTTCTTT.

V gene TRBV7-2 combines with J gene TRBJ2-2; D is possibly TRBD2 (6 bases). CDR1 is SGHTA and CDR2 is FQGNSA in the germline V gene. The CDR3 is 14 residues long. V was shortened by 5 bases and J by 4 bases, with 11 bases between the two germline ends. The DNA for the CDR3 is TGTGCCAGCAGCCTCGGACTAACCACCGGGGAGCTGTTTTTT. The encoded protein is CASSLGLTTGELFF. The full variable domain, completed using reference TRBV7-2 and TRBJ2-2, is GAGVSQSPSNKVTEKGKDVELRCDPISGHTALYWYRQSLGQGLEFLIYFQGNSAPDKSGLPSDRFSAERTGGSVSTLTIQRTQQEDSAVYLCASSLGLTTGELFFGEGSRLTVL.

Concerning this clone: Other DNA variants within this sample encode the same CDR3. The V call is TRBV9, the J call TRBJ1-1; D gene unclear. V was clipped by 0 bases and J by 0 bases, with 6 bases between them. There are 14 residues in the CDR3. CDR1 SGDLS and CDR2 YYNGEE come from the germline V gene. The CDR3 bases are TGTGCCAGCAGCGTAGATATTATGAACACTGAAGCTTTCTTT. Translated: CASSVDIMNTEAFF.

This chain uses TRBV25-1 with TRBJ1-1; D is unclear. Between the trimmed V and J ends, which lost 3 bases and 0 bases, there was a span of 8 bases. Germline V lookup: CDR1 MGHDK, CDR2 SYGVNS. CDR3 length: 14 amino acids. The CDR3 reads CASSDRTLNTEAFF. CDR3 DNA sequence: TGTGCCAGCAGTGATAGAACGTTGAACACTGAAGCTTTCTTT.

This chain connects TRBV6-1 to TRBJ2-3, with D perhaps TRBD2 (6 bases). This CDR3 is built from 17 residues. CDR1 and CDR2 from the germline V gene are MNHNS and SASEGT. The germline V and J ends were trimmed by 2 bases and 2 bases, with 17 bases remaining between them. The CDR3 region is CASSEHLAGSHTDTQYF. CDR3 bases: TGTGCCAGCAGTGAACACCTCGCGGGGTCCCACACAGATACGCAGTATTTT.

This rearrangement joins TRBV7-2 to TRBJ2-1; the D gene is possibly TRBD1 (5 bases). The CDR3 is made up of 15 amino acids. CDR1 is SGHTA, CDR2 FQGNSA, per germline. Trimming cost V 5 bases and J 8 bases, with 19 bases left between them. The chain's CDR3 is CASSSLLGAAYEQFF. DNA for the CDR3: TGTGCCAGCAGCAGCCTTCTAGGGGCCGCGTATGAGCAGTTCTTC.

V is TRBV15 and J is TRBJ1-2; D is undetermined. The length of the CDR3 is 14 residues. V lost 1 base and J 7 bases, leaving 13 bases between the germline ends. CDR1 LNHNV and CDR2 YYDKDF come from the germline V gene (reference sequence). This CDR3 reads CATSRGGSGFGYTF. In nucleotides, the CDR3 is TGTGCCACCAGCAGAGGTGGGTCCGGGTTTGGCTACACCTTC.

This chain links TRBV7-6 with TRBJ1-3, with a tentative D call TRBD1 (5 bases). Germline CDR1 reads SGHVS; CDR2 reads FNYEAQ. V dropped 3 bases and J dropped 2 bases, with 14 bases sitting between them. The CDR3 length is 16 residues. The CDR3 is CASSFLTGVTGNTIYF. The CDR3 nucleotides are TGTGCCAGCAGCTTCTTAACGGGGGTTACTGGAAACACCATATATTTT. Full variable domain (missing parts from reference TRBV7-6 and TRBJ1-3): GAGVSQSPRYKVTKRGQDVALRCDPISGHVSLYWYRQALGQGPEFLTYFNYEAQQDKSGLPNDRFSAERPEGSISTLTIQRTEQRDSAMYRCASSFLTGVTGNTIYFGEGSWLTVV.

The rearrangement links TRBV28 to TRBJ2-7, with 9 bases fitting TRBD2. There are 15 residues in the CDR3. The germline CDR1 and CDR2 sequences are MDHEN and SYDVKM. The V gene end was trimmed by 2 bases and the J gene end by 2 bases; junction bases not matched to a gene: 4. The CDR3 reads CASSLVLAGTYEQYF. CDR3 DNA sequence: TGTGCCAGCAGTTTAGTCCTAGCGGGAACCTACGAGCAGTACTTC.

The J gene is TRBJ2-5, the V gene TRBV19; D is unresolved. Trimming pared 8 bases from V and 2 bases from J, leaving 12 bases between. CDR1 is LNHDA and CDR2 is SQIVND in the germline V gene (reference sequence). This CDR3 region has 13 residues. The CDR3 is CASRQVQQETQYF. The CDR3 DNA follows: TGTGCCAGTCGCCAAGTACAGCAAGAGACCCAGTACTTC.

This clone has just one count. The CDR3 loop is CASRRWDSPRDEQFF. The CDR3 DNA sequence: TGTGCCAGCAGGCGGTGGGACAGCCCCCGCGATGAGCAGTTCTTC. The genes are TRBV7-6 and TRBJ2-1; 7 nucleotides agree with TRBD1. Germline V gene lookup returns CDR1 SGHVS and CDR2 FNYEAQ. The ends lost 6 bases at V and 8 bases at J; junction bases unmatched: 13. There are 15 residues in the CDR3.

The chain joins TRBV30 to TRBJ1-1; 7 bases align to TRBD1. The V segment lost 2 bases and the J segment 4 bases; nucleotides outside the gene matches: 7. Germline lookup yields CDR1 GTSNPN and CDR2 SVGIG (reference sequence). CDR3 size: 14 residues. In DNA form, the CDR3 reads TGTGCCTGGAGTCCGAAGGGGGCGAGCACTGAAGCTTTCTTT. It is translated as CAWSPKGASTEAFF.